This T cell receptor (beta chain) was observed in a study of early T cells in non-severe SARS-CoV-2 infection. Overall study findings and caveats: VDJdb-based matching was biased toward anti-spike CD8 responses and missed private and CD4 specificities.

Trimming removed 5 bases at V and 6 bases at J, with 15 bases between. Looked up from germline, CDR1 is SEHNR and CDR2 is FQNEAQ (reference sequence). The CDR3 spans 14 residues. Many counts were recorded for this clonotype. Its matching antigen is unknown. Researchers tagged individual cDNA molecules with unique molecular identifiers. A single record per CDR3 protein comes from TCRdb applying MiXCR to the 5' RACE reads. The sample lists approximately 57,000 distinct CDR3 sequences; about 12% were seen once. Sequencing was carried out using whole blood. V is TRBV7-9 and J is TRBJ2-3; D gene ambiguous. This clonotype was sampled from an adult who was a healthcare worker with PCR-confirmed SARS-CoV-2 infection or an uninfected control (not recorded which). The CDR3 sequence is CASSPSYRWDTQYF. The CDR3 nucleotides read TGTGCCAGCAGCCCATCCTACCGGTGGGATACGCAGTATTTT.